Each of the 32 T cell receptor beta chains below was sequenced from the same sample in a study of T cell responses to AZD1222 COVID-19 vaccine (dated by TCRdb to the early 2020s). What the time point label conveys for this sample: baseline before first vaccination. Receptor amplification or capture employed the immunoSEQ multiplex PCR assay. This immuneACCESS table, as held by TCRdb, lists in-frame sequences with V and J called but not all clones. Of the missing ones, under half trace to an unresolved V gene in checked studies; the others have no known cause. Here the sample has under 300,000 clones; over 85% occur a single time. Roughly 0.6% of the sample rests with the top ten. The sequencing here drew on peripheral blood, taken on day 0 of AZD1222 vaccination. The receptors derive from an adult in good health.

J is TRBJ2-7 and V is TRBV6-5; 7 bases line up with TRBD1. Trimming at V came to 5 bases and at J to 2 bases, leaving 3 bases not matched to a gene. Germline V CDR1 and CDR2: MNHEY, SVGAGI. The CDR3 is 13 amino acids. CDR3 region: CASSRDSTYEQYF. The CDR3 DNA reads TGTGCCAGCAGTCGGGACAGTACCTACGAGCAGTACTTC.

The V call is TRBV2, the J call TRBJ2-1; perhaps TRBD2 as D (5 bases). Germline assignment: CDR1 SNHLY and CDR2 FYNNEI. Trimming cost V 3 bases and J 6 bases, with 15 bases left between them. This CDR3 has 15 amino acids. CDR3 DNA: TGTGCCAGCAGTGAGTCAGCGGTTTTTGCCAATGAGCAGTTCTTC. It is translated as CASSESAVFANEQFF. Combining the CDR3 with reference TRBV2 and TRBJ2-1 gives the whole variable domain EPEVTQTPSHQVTQMGQEVILRCVPISNHLYFYWYRQILGQKVEFLVSFYNNEISEKSEIFDDQFSVERPDGSNFTLKIRSTKLEDSAMYFCASSESAVFANEQFFGPGTRLTVL.

The rearrangement links TRBV19 to TRBJ2-7, with D tentatively TRBD2 (5 bases). The V end lost 6 bases, the J end lost 7 bases, and 22 bases lay between the germline ends. From germline, CDR1 is LNHDA and CDR2 SQIVND (reference sequence). The CDR3 has 15 amino acids. In DNA, the CDR3 is TGTGCCAGTAGCCCCTTTGGGGAGCTAGGCTCGGAGCAGTACTTC. Translated: CASSPFGELGSEQYF.

The rearrangement links TRBV6-2 or TRBV6-3 to TRBJ2-7; either TRBD1 or TRBD2 may supply D (5 bases each). Germline V gene sequence: CDR1 MNHEY, CDR2 SVGEGT. V was pared by 2 bases and J by 0 bases, with 11 bases between. The CDR3 contains 15 residues. The CDR3 region has the DNA TGTGCCAGCAGTTACAGTGGGGGACGCTCCTACGAGCAGTACTTC. Translating it yields CASSYSGGRSYEQYF.

This chain connects TRBV5-1 to TRBJ2-1; tentatively, D is TRBD1 (6 bases). This CDR3 region has 15 residues. Germline CDR1 and CDR2: SGHRS and YFSETQ. V shed 7 bases and J shed 4 bases, with 18 bases lying between them. The CDR3 DNA is TGCGCCAGCGGGGGCCTGAGTTTATCTTACAATGAGCAGTTCTTC. Translated, it gives CASGGLSLSYNEQFF.

The genes are TRBV2 and TRBJ2-1, with 13 bases fitting TRBD2. Germline lookup yields CDR1 SNHLY and CDR2 FYNNEI. The CDR3 runs 15 residues. V was pared by 6 bases and J by 10 bases, with 9 bases of the junction left unmatched. CDR3 amino acids: CASRGGLAGPREQFF. The DNA for the CDR3 is TGTGCCAGCAGGGGGGGACTAGCGGGGCCGCGAGAGCAGTTCTTC.

The sample holds one count of this clone. The chain is built from TRBV7-9 and TRBJ1-2; maybe TRBD1 (5 bases). The CDR3 is made up of 14 amino acids. With 2 bases removed from V and 6 bases from J, the gap between germline ends came to 13 bases. CDR1 and CDR2 (germline): SEHNR, FQNEAQ (reference sequence). The CDR3, as DNA: TGTGCCAGCAGCTTATTACTGGGGGAAGATGGCTACACCTTC. Translating gives CASSLLLGEDGYTF.

This clone came up once. This sequence joins TRBV20-1 and TRBJ2-7; D possibly uses TRBD1 or TRBD2 (5 bases each). The germline gives CDR1 DFQATT, CDR2 SNEGSKA (reference sequence). There are 11 residues in the CDR3. The ends were cut back, 6 bases at V and 5 bases at J, with 11 bases in the middle. The CDR3 sequence is CSAARGDEQYF. CDR3 in DNA: TGCAGTGCGGCGAGGGGAGACGAGCAGTACTTC.

The chain employs TRBV2 and TRBJ1-2; D remains ambiguous. This CDR3 region has 14 residues. Germline V gives CDR1 SNHLY, CDR2 FYNNEI. With 8 bases removed from V and 0 bases from J, the gap between germline ends came to 13 bases. DNA of the CDR3: TGTGCCAGCCGCTACAGTTACGCTAACTATGGCTACACCTTC. It is translated as CASRYSYANYGYTF. The whole variable domain, remainder taken from reference TRBV2 and TRBJ1-2, is EPEVTQTPSHQVTQMGQEVILRCVPISNHLYFYWYRQILGQKVEFLVSFYNNEISEKSEIFDDQFSVERPDGSNFTLKIRSTKLEDSAMYFCASRYSYANYGYTFGSGTRLTVV.

The J gene is TRBJ2-7, the V gene TRBV10-2; 8 nucleotides match TRBD2. CDR1 is WSHSY and CDR2 is SAAADI in the germline V gene. This CDR3 is 13 amino acids long. V was pared by 4 bases and J by 1 base, with 0 bases of the junction left unmatched. CDR3 protein: CASSGGGSYEQYF. In DNA, the CDR3 is TGCGCCAGCAGTGGCGGGGGGTCCTACGAGCAGTACTTC.

V is TRBV2 and J is TRBJ1-4; 9 nucleotides align to TRBD1. Germline V gene data show CDR1 as SNHLY and CDR2 as FYNNEI. V lost 11 bases and J lost 0; bases outside the gene matches: 7. The CDR3 spans 15 residues. CDR3 DNA: TGTGCCGACAGGGGGAGTCTTGCAACTAATGAAAAACTGTTTTTT. Amino acids: CADRGSLATNEKLFF. Based on the CDR3 plus reference TRBV2 and TRBJ1-4, the full variable domain is EPEVTQTPSHQVTQMGQEVILRCVPISNHLYFYWYRQILGQKVEFLVSFYNNEISEKSEIFDDQFSVERPDGSNFTLKIRSTKLEDSAMYFCADRGSLATNEKLFFGSGTQLSVL.

The sample holds a few counts of this clone. The V and J genes are TRBV7-6 and TRBJ2-2, with 8 bases identical to TRBD2. This CDR3 spans 16 amino acids. V was pared by 1 base and J by 5 bases, with 6 bases of the junction left unmatched. CDR1 is SGHVS and CDR2 is FNYEAQ in the germline V gene. The DNA for the CDR3 is TGTGCCAGCAGCTTAGGATTACGCGGGAGGACCGGGGAGCTGTTTTTT. The encoded protein is CASSLGLRGRTGELFF.

The CDR3: CASTLSGPDTQYF. The CDR3 DNA follows: TGCGCCAGCACTCTTAGCGGCCCAGATACGCAGTATTTT. The chain combines TRBV5-1 with TRBJ2-3, with D possibly TRBD2 on 6 matching bases. The CDR3 loop spans 13 amino acids. The germline V gene encodes CDR1 SGHRS and CDR2 YFSETQ. Deletions cut 6 bases from V and 4 bases from J, with 12 bases between.

The rearrangement uses TRBV5-1 and TRBJ1-5; possible D gene TRBD1, 6 bases. This CDR3 region has 18 residues. The ends were cut back, 0 bases at V and 4 bases at J, with 20 bases in the middle. Germline lookup yields CDR1 SGHRS and CDR2 YFSETQ. CDR3 region: CASSLGPGAGQGNQPQHF. The CDR3 coding sequence is TGCGCCAGCAGCTTGGGCCCCGGGGCAGGCCAGGGGAATCAGCCCCAGCATTTT.

The chain carries TRBV5-5 and TRBJ2-7, with TRBD1 matching over 10 bases. Germline V gene lookup returns CDR1 SGHKS and CDR2 YYEKEE (reference sequence). V was clipped by 2 bases and J by 0 bases; unmatched bases: 2. This CDR3 comprises 15 residues. Written as DNA, the CDR3 is TGTGCCAGCAGCTTCCGGACAGGGGGCTCCTACGAGCAGTACTTC. Amino acids: CASSFRTGGSYEQYF.

The V and J genes are TRBV5-6 and TRBJ2-7; maybe TRBD1 (6 bases). Germline assignment: CDR1 SGHDT and CDR2 YYEEEE. Trimming removed 4 bases at V and 2 bases at J, with 10 bases between. CDR3 length: 13 residues. The CDR3, as DNA: TGTGCCAGCAGCCCAGACAGGACCTACGAGCAGTACTTC. Translation: CASSPDRTYEQYF.

The V gene is TRBV21-1, the J gene TRBJ1-3; the D call TRBD1 from the table was never checked on the DNA. TRBV21-1 is a pseudogene locus. This CDR3 has 15 residues. CDR3 bases: TGTGCCAGCAGGGGACAGGGGGCGGGTGGAAACACCATATATTTT. This translates into CASRGQGAGGNTIYF.

The gene calls are TRBV4-1 and TRBJ1-4; TRBD1 might be the D (5 bases). There are 16 residues in the CDR3. Germline V CDR1 and CDR2: MGHRA, YSYEKL. V was cut by 2 bases and J by 8 bases, with 18 bases left in between. The chain's CDR3 is CASSQSSGAENEKLFF. As DNA, the CDR3 is TGCGCCAGCAGCCAATCTTCCGGGGCTGAGAACGAAAAACTGTTTTTT.

The V call is TRBV19, the J call TRBJ1-4; D may be TRBD1 (5 bases). V was pared by 5 bases and J by 3 bases, with 16 bases between. Germline-derived CDR1 and CDR2 are LNHDA and SQIVND (reference sequence). The CDR3 runs to 16 residues. Written as DNA, the CDR3 is TGTGCCAGTAGTCCCTGGCAGGGCGGGTCTAATGAAAAACTGTTTTTT. It specifies CASSPWQGGSNEKLFF.

In its sample, this clone was seen once. This chain links TRBV2 with TRBJ2-7; 10 positions agree with TRBD2. V lost 2 bases, J lost 5 bases, and 6 bases stayed unmatched. This CDR3 has 15 residues. Germline V gene data show CDR1 as SNHLY and CDR2 as FYNNEI. Here the CDR3 reads CASSEQPSGGNEQYF. The CDR3 nucleotides read TGTGCCAGCAGTGAACAGCCTAGCGGGGGAAACGAGCAGTACTTC.

The V and J genes are TRBV5-1 and TRBJ1-2, with D possibly matching TRBD1 (6 bases). Looked up from germline, CDR1 is SGHRS and CDR2 is YFSETQ. Between the trimmed V and J ends, which lost 0 bases and 6 bases, there was a span of 12 bases. This CDR3 is 14 amino acids long. CDR3 DNA: TGCGCCAGCAGCTTGGAACAGGGAATCGATGGCTACACCTTC. Translation gives CASSLEQGIDGYTF.

This clone occurred a few times. The V and J genes are TRBV28 and TRBJ1-2, with unresolved D. Trimming shortened V by 3 bases and J by 4 bases, and 6 bases separated the two germline ends. The CDR3 runs 12 residues. CDR1 is MDHEN, CDR2 SYDVKM, per germline. Here the CDR3 DNA reads TGTGCCAGCAGTTTGGAACCCTATGGCTACACCTTC. The encoded protein is CASSLEPYGYTF.

The chain uses TRBV19 and TRBJ2-3, with TRBD2 as a possible D gene (5 bases). Germline CDR1 reads LNHDA; CDR2 reads SQIVND (reference sequence). The ends were cut back, 1 base at V and 5 bases at J, with 10 bases in the middle. This CDR3 comprises 14 residues. The CDR3 region is CASSIGGAKDTQYF. For the CDR3, the DNA is TGTGCCAGTAGTATAGGGGGAGCGAAAGATACGCAGTATTTT. Supplemented by reference TRBV19 and TRBJ2-3, the full variable domain reads DGGITQSPKYLFRKEGQNVTLSCEQNLNHDAMYWYRQDPGQGLRLIYYSQIVNDFQKGDIAEGYSVSREKKESFPLTVTSAQKNPTAFYLCASSIGGAKDTQYFGPGTRLTVL.

The chain employs TRBV5-4 and TRBJ1-6; D is ambiguous. The CDR3 covers 15 residues. V was clipped by 0 bases and J by 8 bases, with 12 bases between them. Germline CDR1 reads SGHNT; CDR2 reads YYREEE (reference sequence). CDR3 region: CASSLVESRDSPLHF. The CDR3 region has the DNA TGTGCCAGCAGCTTGGTGGAAAGCCGCGATTCACCCCTCCACTTT.

The V call is TRBV6-5, the J call TRBJ1-5, with D tentatively TRBD1 (5 bases). V was pared by 6 bases and J by 1 base, with 7 bases between. Germline V CDR1 and CDR2: MNHEY, SVGAGI. This CDR3 comprises 13 residues. The CDR3 here is CASSWGSNQPQHF. CDR3 DNA sequence: TGTGCCAGCAGCTGGGGGAGCAATCAGCCCCAGCATTTT.

In its sample, this clone was seen once. The chain recombines TRBV28 with TRBJ1-1; 12 positions agree with TRBD1. Per the germline V gene, CDR1 is MDHEN and CDR2 is SYDVKM. The CDR3 contains 14 residues. Trimming cost V 3 bases and J 10 bases; bases outside gene matches: 6. The CDR3: CASSFLGTGGIAFF. CDR3 DNA sequence: TGTGCCAGCAGTTTTCTAGGGACAGGGGGCATAGCTTTCTTT.

This chain links TRBV11-3 with TRBJ2-2; D tentatively reads TRBD1 or TRBD2 (5 bases each). The length of the CDR3 is 14 residues. The ends were cut back, 2 bases at V and 7 bases at J, with 11 bases in the middle. CDR1 and CDR2 (germline): SGHNT, YENEEA. The CDR3 DNA follows: TGTGCCAGCAGCTTACGACCAGGGAGCGGGGAGCTGTTTTTT. Protein product: CASSLRPGSGELFF.

A few counts support this clone. This sequence joins TRBV3-1 (or the pseudogene TRBV3-2) and TRBJ1-6; 7 bases fit TRBD1. J was trimmed by 1 base and V by 5 bases; bases with no gene match: 2. The germline V gene has CDR1 LGHDT and CDR2 YNNKEL (reference sequence). The CDR3 extends over 15 amino acids. This chain's CDR3 is CASSSGGSYNSPLHF. CDR3 DNA: TGTGCCAGCAGCTCAGGGGGTTCCTATAATTCACCCCTCCACTTT.

V and J are TRBV4-3 and TRBJ1-1, with D possibly being TRBD1 (6 bases). The CDR3 covers 15 residues. V lost 1 base to trimming and J lost 2 bases, with 11 bases between them. CDR1 is LGHNA, CDR2 YSLEER, per germline. The CDR3 sequence: CASSQGRGANTEAFF. DNA for the CDR3: TGCGCCAGCAGCCAAGGTCGGGGGGCCAACACTGAAGCTTTCTTT.

The chain recombines TRBV5-1 with TRBJ2-3; D gene ambiguous. Germline values: CDR1 SGHRS, CDR2 YFSETQ. V dropped 6 bases and J dropped 6 bases, with 14 bases sitting between them. CDR3 length: 13 amino acids. The CDR3 DNA reads TGCGCCAGCAACGTCCGAGGTGGGGATACGCAGTATTTT. It yields the protein CASNVRGGDTQYF.

The chain has TRBV19 and TRBJ1-3, with 9 positions matching TRBD1. Germline lookup yields CDR1 LNHDA and CDR2 SQIVND (reference sequence). V trimming: 6 bases; J trimming: 4 bases; junction bases outside the gene matches: 10. CDR3 length: 16 residues. CDR3 amino acids: CASSLLGQGIGNTIYF. CDR3 DNA: TGTGCCAGTAGCCTCCTCGGACAGGGGATAGGAAACACCATATATTTT. Filled out from reference TRBV19 and TRBJ1-3, the complete variable domain reads DGGITQSPKYLFRKEGQNVTLSCEQNLNHDAMYWYRQDPGQGLRLIYYSQIVNDFQKGDIAEGYSVSREKKESFPLTVTSAQKNPTAFYLCASSLLGQGIGNTIYFGEGSWLTVV.

V is TRBV19 and J is TRBJ2-7; no firm D call. Germline loops: CDR1 LNHDA, CDR2 SQIVND (reference sequence). The CDR3 consists of 15 residues. The V and J ends lost 5 bases and 0 bases respectively, with 14 bases between them. The CDR3 DNA reads as TGTGCCAGTAGTGCCGACCGCGTGGGCTCCTACGAGCAGTACTTC. It yields the protein CASSADRVGSYEQYF.